The entry below describes one TCR beta chain. The sample is drawn from a study of blood T cell repertoires in COVID-19. Study-level background: The cDNA or gDNA used as material had been derived from T cells, B-cell-depleted T cells, or PBMCs.

The CDR3 is 12 residues long. Germline V gene data show CDR1 as WSHSY and CDR2 as SAAADI. V was shortened by 2 bases and J by 8 bases, with 4 bases between the two germline ends. Individuals aged 18 to 89 years were recruited from about two dozen US areas. Recovered participants had two consecutive negative NP/OP PCR tests, healthcare professional clearance, or symptom resolution. Per the authors' pipeline: Estimates of nucleated cell counts were drawn from the amplification of reference gene primers. Method: immunoSEQ multiplex PCR; TCRdb's copy keeps in-frame clones and lacks some. The DNA was the basis for D and trimming; V, J and clone size are from that table. The repertoire holds a few hundred thousand clones, over 80% seen once, with around 5% in the top ten.

The sequence derives from a man aged 25-45 years who had recovered from COVID-19. Input material: PBMCs or T cells enriched from blood (not recorded which). The J gene is TRBJ1-6, the V gene TRBV10-2; D unresolved. CDR3 nucleotides: TGCGCCAGCAGTGAGGGAGATTCACCCCTCCACTTT. Translated: CASSEGDSPLHF.